Presented here are 21 T cell receptor beta chains from one specimen sequenced in a study of response to subunit inactivated influenza vaccine. TCRdb fed the RT-PCR reads into MiXCR, producing one record per CDR3 protein. The sample consists of about 160,000 distinct CDR3 sequences, approximately 11% of them appearing once. The sequenced sample was non-naive T cells sorted from PBMCs, obtained more than 35 days after vaccination. These receptors were taken from a man aged 50 to 60 who received an inactivated influenza vaccine.

This clonotype was observed a few times. The V call is TRBV5-1, the J call TRBJ2-1; D possibly corresponds to TRBD1 (6 bases). The germline V gene encodes CDR1 SGHRS and CDR2 YFSETQ. The CDR3 has 18 amino acids. Trimming shortened V by 3 bases and J by 0 bases, and 19 bases separated the two germline ends. The CDR3: CASSSGLGAKSSYNEQFF. The CDR3 DNA reads TGCGCCAGCAGCTCCGGCCTGGGGGCGAAGAGCTCCTACAATGAGCAGTTCTTC.

V gene TRBV5-1 combines with J gene TRBJ1-6, with no clear D. This CDR3 is 13 amino acids long. V lost 2 bases to trimming and J lost 7 bases, with 7 bases between them. Germline V lookup: CDR1 SGHRS, CDR2 YFSETQ. The CDR3 sequence: CASSFSENSPLHF. CDR3 in DNA: TGCGCCAGCAGCTTTTCAGAGAATTCACCCCTCCACTTT.

This clonotype was detected only a few times. The CDR3, as DNA: TGTGCCAGCAGCAACACAGGGGGCTTTAATTCACCCCTCCACTTT. It codes for CASSNTGGFNSPLHF. The chain has TRBV7-9 and TRBJ1-6; 9 nucleotides agree with TRBD1. Germline-derived CDR1 and CDR2 are SEHNR and FQNEAQ (reference sequence). The junction had 5 bases not matched to a gene; V was cut back by 5 bases and J by 6 bases. The CDR3 loop spans 15 amino acids.

J is TRBJ1-1 and V is TRBV20-1; TRBD1 might be the D (6 bases). Germline assignment: CDR1 DFQATT and CDR2 SNEGSKA (reference sequence). The CDR3 is 12 amino acids. The V end lost 2 bases, the J end lost 5 bases, and 9 bases lay between the germline ends. CDR3 nucleotide sequence: TGCAGTGCTAGATCAGGGGTTACTGAAGCTTTCTTT. It yields the protein CSARSGVTEAFF.

The J gene is TRBJ2-1, the V gene TRBV2; possibly TRBD2 for D (5 bases). In germline, CDR1 is SNHLY, CDR2 FYNNEI. Deletions cut 1 base from V and 5 bases from J, with 12 bases between. The CDR3 has 15 amino acids. This CDR3 reads CASSEVASSNNEQFF. The CDR3 nucleotides are TGTGCCAGCAGTGAAGTGGCTAGCAGCAACAATGAGCAGTTCTTC.

CDR3 DNA sequence: TGCGCCAGCAGCGCGGAGAGGAATGAGCAGTTCTTC. This encodes CASSAERNEQFF. The chain joins TRBV5-1 to TRBJ2-1; no reliable D call. This CDR3 is 12 amino acids long. Per germline, CDR1 SGHRS and CDR2 YFSETQ. The V and J ends lost 4 bases and 7 bases respectively, with 9 bases between them.

The table lists this clonotype with many counts. The CDR3 bases are TGCGCCAGCAGCGAGGGCAATTCCAATGAGCAGTTCTTC. It yields the protein CASSEGNSNEQFF. The chain is built from TRBV5-1 and TRBJ2-1; a possible D gene is TRBD2 (5 bases). V was clipped by 4 bases and J by 6 bases, with 11 bases between them. Germline CDR1 SGHRS, CDR2 YFSETQ. The CDR3 covers 13 residues.

The chain combines TRBV12-3 or TRBV12-4 with TRBJ1-1; D remains ambiguous. The V gene lost 5 bases and the J gene lost 7 bases, with 8 bases spanning the gap. This CDR3 region has 11 residues. This chain's CDR3 is CASSRGSEAFF. CDR3 sequence (DNA): TGTGCCAGCAGTCGAGGGAGTGAAGCTTTCTTT.

This clonotype was detected a few times. The gene calls are TRBV7-9 and TRBJ2-5, with D hard to call. The CDR3 totals 12 residues. V was pared by 0 bases and J by 5 bases, with 4 bases between. Germline values: CDR1 SEHNR, CDR2 FQNEAQ (reference sequence). CDR3 bases: TGTGCCAGCAGCTTAGCGTTGGAGACCCAGTACTTC. This translates into CASSLALETQYF.

The J gene is TRBJ2-1, the V gene TRBV2; no clear D gene. V lost 2 bases to trimming and J lost 4 bases, with 0 bases between them. Germline lookup yields CDR1 SNHLY and CDR2 FYNNEI. The CDR3 has 11 amino acids. In DNA form, the CDR3 reads TGTGCCAGCAGTGAATACAATGAGCAGTTCTTC. It codes for CASSEYNEQFF.

The rearrangement links TRBV14 to TRBJ2-7; a weak D match, TRBD1 (6 bases). CDR3 length: 13 residues. Deletions cut 1 base from V and 6 bases from J, with 10 bases between. CDR1 SGHDN and CDR2 FVKESK come from the germline V gene. This CDR3 is CASSQGQVAEQYF. The CDR3 coding sequence is TGTGCCAGCAGCCAAGGACAGGTGGCCGAGCAGTACTTC.

This clonotype has only a few counts. V is TRBV28 and J is TRBJ2-2, with D perhaps TRBD1 (5 bases). Trimming took 2 bases from V and 10 from J, leaving 8 bases between them. Germline V gene lookup returns CDR1 MDHEN and CDR2 SYDVKM. The CDR3 length is 12 residues. The CDR3 DNA sequence: TGTGCCAGCAGTTTAAACAGGTTGGAGCTGTTTTTT. Its protein is CASSLNRLELFF.

The V and J genes are TRBV6-1 and TRBJ2-1; 8 bases are shared with TRBD2. The J segment lost 6 bases and the V segment lost 4 bases, leaving 11 bases of the junction unmatched. Germline values: CDR1 MNHNS, CDR2 SASEGT. The CDR3 runs to 16 residues. The CDR3 loop reads CASSATSGLGTNEQFF. CDR3 in DNA: TGTGCCAGCAGTGCAACCTCGGGACTAGGAACCAATGAGCAGTTCTTC.

The chain recombines TRBV4-1 with TRBJ2-7; 9 bases line up with TRBD1. The CDR3 is 15 amino acids. CDR1 and CDR2 (germline): MGHRA, YSYEKL. The trim removed 2 bases at V and 4 bases at J, leaving 6 bases unmatched. CDR3 residues: CASSQLQGAGYEQYF. CDR3 DNA: TGCGCCAGCAGCCAACTACAGGGGGCCGGGTACGAGCAGTACTTC.

This clonotype was counted only a few times. The chain is built from TRBV25-1 and TRBJ2-5; 10 bases are a match to TRBD1. V lost 3 bases, J lost 5 bases, and 6 bases stayed unmatched. CDR3 length: 15 residues. Germline CDR1 and CDR2: MGHDK and SYGVNS. The CDR3 region has the DNA TGTGCCAGCAGTGATGACAGGGGGCCGGGTGAGACCCAGTACTTC. It specifies CASSDDRGPGETQYF.

In its sample, this clonotype was seen many times. The chain employs TRBV5-1 and TRBJ2-6; 9 bases fit TRBD1. In germline, CDR1 is SGHRS, CDR2 YFSETQ. The CDR3 sequence is 18 residues long. Trimming cost V 4 bases and J 1 base; bases outside gene matches: 9. CDR3 protein: CASSHRTGARSGANVLTF. Here the CDR3 DNA reads TGCGCCAGCAGCCATAGGACAGGGGCGAGATCTGGGGCCAACGTCCTGACTTTC. Drawing the rest from reference TRBV5-1 and TRBJ2-6, the complete variable domain is KAGVTQTPRYLIKTRGQQVTLSCSPISGHRSVSWYQQTPGQGLQFLFEYFSETQRNKGNFPGRFSGRQFSNSRSEMNVSTLELGDSALYLCASSHRTGARSGANVLTFGAGSRLTVL.

This clonotype was seen only a few times. The genes are TRBV20-1 and TRBJ1-2, with 10 bases lining up with TRBD1. In germline, CDR1 is DFQATT, CDR2 SNEGSKA (reference sequence). The CDR3 loop spans 14 amino acids. Losses at the gene ends were 0 bases for V and 7 bases for J; bases not matched to a gene: 5. In DNA form, the CDR3 reads TGCAGTGCTAGAGATACGGGGACAGGGGCTGGCTACACCTTC. Amino acids: CSARDTGTGAGYTF.

This rearrangement joins TRBV5-1 to TRBJ2-5; the D gene could be TRBD1 or TRBD2 (6 bases each). V lost 5 bases and J 5 bases, leaving 13 bases between the germline ends. Per germline, CDR1 SGHRS and CDR2 YFSETQ. The CDR3 spans 13 residues. The CDR3, as DNA: TGCGCCAGCAGTTGGGGGGCGCGGGAGACCCAGTACTTC. It is translated as CASSWGARETQYF.

The chain recombines TRBV24-1 with TRBJ2-7; D is perhaps TRBD1 (6 bases). Trimming removed 5 bases at V and 2 bases at J, with 15 bases between. Germline CDR1 is KGHDR and CDR2 is SFDVKD. The CDR3 sequence is 15 residues long. DNA of the CDR3: TGTGCCACCAGTGCCACGACAGGCCCACCCTACGAGCAGTACTTC. Its protein is CATSATTGPPYEQYF.

This clonotype was counted ten times or more. The chain is built from TRBV5-8 and TRBJ2-3, with 7 bases lining up with TRBD2. Looked up from germline, CDR1 is SGHTS and CDR2 is YDEGEE. V gave up 1 base and J gave up 2 bases; unmatched junction bases: 1. The CDR3 consists of 14 residues. The CDR3 nucleotides are TGTGCCAGCAGCTTGCGGGGGGTCACAGATACGCAGTATTTT. Translated, it gives CASSLRGVTDTQYF.

This clonotype was picked up a small number of times. The chain couples TRBV24-1 to TRBJ2-3; 10 nucleotides match TRBD2. This CDR3 has 14 residues. CDR1 is KGHDR, CDR2 SFDVKD, per germline. The V and J ends lost 5 bases and 7 bases, in that order; junction bases with no gene match: 5. Here the CDR3 reads CATSASGGRHTQYF. The CDR3 DNA follows: TGTGCCACCAGTGCTAGCGGGGGTCGGCATACGCAGTATTTT.